The 18 T cell receptor beta chains below all came from one sample that was sequenced in a study of blood T cells in healthy people across ages. PCR was performed a second time for about 7 to 11 cycles using a sample-barcoded 5' primer and a J-beta primer mix. TCRdb fed the 5' RACE reads into MiXCR, producing one record per CDR3 protein. Here the sample spans 1.6 million or so distinct CDR3 sequences, about 35% being singletons. Specimen: blood. Source of these receptors: a woman aged 25 to 45 in good health.

The chain uses TRBV6-5 and TRBJ2-7; D may be TRBD1 (5 bases). Germline V gene sequence: CDR1 MNHEY, CDR2 SVGAGI. V gave up 2 bases and J gave up 2 bases, with 10 bases separating them. This CDR3 contains 14 residues. Written as DNA, the CDR3 is TGTGCCAGCAGTTACAAGGACACCGCCTACGAGCAGTACTTC. This codes for CASSYKDTAYEQYF.

This clonotype was seen a few times. V is TRBV5-1 and J is TRBJ2-3; 9 positions agree with TRBD2. Germline lookup yields CDR1 SGHRS and CDR2 YFSETQ. The CDR3 runs to 17 residues. Trimming removed 0 bases from V and 3 bases from J; junction bases left unmatched: 8. CDR3 residues: CASSLVPAGGGTDTQYF. CDR3 DNA sequence: TGCGCCAGCAGCTTGGTTCCCGCGGGAGGGGGAACAGATACGCAGTATTTT. The full variable domain, completed using reference TRBV5-1 and TRBJ2-3, is KAGVTQTPRYLIKTRGQQVTLSCSPISGHRSVSWYQQTPGQGLQFLFEYFSETQRNKGNFPGRFSGRQFSNSRSEMNVSTLELGDSALYLCASSLVPAGGGTDTQYFGPGTRLTVL.

The V gene is TRBV12-3 or TRBV12-4, the J gene TRBJ2-7; no clear D. Trimming took 5 bases from V and 6 from J, leaving 17 bases between them. This CDR3 is built from 14 residues. This CDR3 reads CASSLLSPVGEQYF. CDR3 sequence (DNA): TGTGCCAGCAGTCTACTCTCGCCCGTGGGCGAGCAGTACTTC.

The chain carries TRBV6-2 or TRBV6-3 and TRBJ2-1, with D maybe TRBD2 (5 bases). Germline V gene sequence: CDR1 MNHEY, CDR2 SVGEGT. The length of the CDR3 is 12 residues. V lost 5 bases to trimming and J lost 8 bases, with 10 bases between them. As DNA, the CDR3 is TGTGCCAGCAGTCAAACTAGAGATGAGCAGTTCTTC. Translated: CASSQTRDEQFF.

The chain employs TRBV29-1 and TRBJ2-4; D is undetermined. The J call is uncertain, as TRBJ2-7 better fits the DNA end. Germline-derived CDR1 and CDR2 are SQVTM and ANQGSEA. The CDR3 is 13 amino acids. This CDR3 is CSVEDRNTYEQYF. CDR3 DNA: TGCAGCGTTGAAGACAGGAATACCTACGAGCAGTACTTC.

A word on this clonotype: A read error may explain this, as a much larger clone is one base away. V and J are TRBV29-1 and TRBJ2-5; 8 bases agree with TRBD1. This CDR3 spans 13 amino acids. V shed 6 bases and J 11 bases; nucleotides not matched to a gene: 14. Germline V gives CDR1 SQVTM, CDR2 ANQGSEA. The CDR3 bases are TGCAGCGTGGCGGGACAGGCCCCGAGGGAGCAGTACTTC. Translating gives CSVAGQAPREQYF.

The gene calls are TRBV30 and TRBJ2-7; D ambiguous. Germline CDR1 is GTSNPN and CDR2 is SVGIG (reference sequence). The ends were cut back, 2 bases at V and 5 bases at J, with 7 bases in the middle. This CDR3 is 11 amino acids long. The CDR3 DNA reads TGTGCCTGGAGTTCCGCCAACGAGCAGTACTTC. Amino acid sequence: CAWSSANEQYF. The full variable domain, completed using reference TRBV30 and TRBJ2-7, is SQTIHQWPATLVQPVGSPLSLECTVEGTSNPNLYWYRQAAGRGLQLLFYSVGIGQISSEVPQNLSASRPQDRQFILSSKKLLLSDSGFYLCAWSSANEQYFGPGTRLTVT.

Comments on this clonotype: A much more abundant neighbour one base away suggests this may be a read error. The genes are TRBV12-3 or TRBV12-4 and TRBJ2-3; 9 bases align to TRBD2. The CDR3 consists of 16 residues. The CDR3 loop reads CASSSGLASSTDTPYF. In nucleotides, the CDR3 is TGTGCCAGCAGTTCTGGACTAGCGTCTAGCACAGATACGCCGTATTTT.

V and J are TRBV7-9 and TRBJ2-7; D tentatively reads TRBD1 or TRBD2 (5 bases each). The CDR3 spans 12 residues. Germline-derived CDR1 and CDR2 are SEHNR and FQNEAQ (reference sequence). Trimming took 9 bases from V and 2 from J, leaving 11 bases between them. The CDR3 sequence is CASEGSTYEQYF. CDR3 nucleotides: TGTGCCAGTGAGGGGAGTACCTACGAGCAGTACTTC. Full variable domain (outside the CDR3, taken from reference TRBV7-9 and TRBJ2-7): DTGVSQNPRHKITKRGQNVTFRCDPISEHNRLYWYRQTLGQGPEFLTYFQNEAQLEKSRLLSDRFSAERPKGSFSTLEIQRTEQGDSAMYLCASEGSTYEQYFGPGTRLTVT.

The chain links TRBV27 to TRBJ2-1; TRBD2 matches 10 bases. The CDR3 length is 15 residues. The germline V gene encodes CDR1 MNHEY and CDR2 SMNVEV (reference sequence). V lost 6 bases, J lost 8 bases, and 10 bases stayed unmatched. CDR3 nucleotides: TGTGCCAGCAGGGACCTAGCGGGAGTTACTGATGAGCAGTTCTTC. This sequence encodes CASRDLAGVTDEQFF.

In this sample, this clonotype turned up a few times. The chain links TRBV28 to TRBJ2-5, with D perhaps TRBD1 (6 bases). This CDR3 comprises 14 residues. V shed 5 bases and J shed 5 bases, with 15 bases lying between them. Germline CDR1 reads MDHEN; CDR2 reads SYDVKM. The CDR3: CASSQLQGQETQYF. For the CDR3, the DNA is TGTGCCAGCAGTCAACTACAGGGTCAGGAGACCCAGTACTTC.

CDR3 nucleotides: TGCGCCAGCAGTCCGAGGGCGGATCGAAGCGCCGGGGAGCTGTTTTTT. Protein sequence: CASSPRADRSAGELFF. The chain is built from TRBV5-1 and TRBJ2-2, with D possibly being TRBD2 (5 bases). V lost 5 bases and J lost 6, with 20 bases in between. The CDR3 consists of 16 residues. CDR1 is SGHRS and CDR2 is YFSETQ in the germline V gene.

This clonotype was counted between two and nine times. CDR3 sequence reads: CASSANPGQGEAFF. CDR3 DNA sequence: TGTGCCAGCAGCGCCAATCCGGGACAGGGTGAAGCTTTCTTT. The rearrangement uses TRBV9 and TRBJ1-1, with 9 positions matching TRBD1. CDR3 length: 14 residues. V shed 3 bases and J 7 bases; nucleotides not matched to a gene: 7. The germline V gene has CDR1 SGDLS and CDR2 YYNGEE. Using reference TRBV9 and TRBJ1-1 for the parts outside the CDR3, the full variable domain is DSGVTQTPKHLITATGQRVTLRCSPRSGDLSVYWYQQSLDQGLQFLIQYYNGEERAKGNILERFSAQQFPDLHSELNLSSLELGDSALYFCASSANPGQGEAFFGQGTRLTVV.

Only one count was recorded for this clonotype. Germline is not matched at one junction end, which may reflect a read error. V gene TRBV11-2 combines with J gene TRBJ2-1, with D unresolved. This CDR3 is built from 17 residues. Germline-derived CDR1 and CDR2 are SGHAT and FQNNGV. The CDR3 is CANSLDPGPSSYNEQFF. As DNA, the CDR3 is TGTGCCAACAGCTTAGATCCTGGACCCAGCTCCTACAATGAGCAGTTCTTC.

Turning to this clonotype: A read error may produce the germline difference seen at one junction end. The rearrangement joins TRBV10-3 to TRBJ2-1, with 8 positions matching TRBD1. Germline values: CDR1 ENHRY, CDR2 SYGVKD. This CDR3 is built from 14 residues. The CDR3 coding sequence is TGTGCCGTCAGCGCTCGGGCGGACAGGGATGAGCAGTTCTTC. It translates to CAVSARADRDEQFF.

The chain recombines TRBV4-1 with TRBJ2-2; D is ambiguous. This CDR3 has 17 residues. Germline V gives CDR1 MGHRA, CDR2 YSYEKL. V was shortened by 0 bases and J by 2 bases, with 13 bases between the two germline ends. In nucleotides, the CDR3 is TGCGCCAGCAGCCAAGATCGGAATGGTGAAAACACCGGGGAGCTGTTTTTT. Translation gives CASSQDRNGENTGELFF.

This clonotype was recorded once. A clone one base away is much larger, so this may be a read error. V usage is TRBV20-1 and J usage is TRBJ2-3; 13 bases fit TRBD2. The CDR3 contains 15 residues. J gave up 2 bases and V 6 bases, and 5 bases lay outside the gene matches. Looked up from germline, CDR1 is DFQATT and CDR2 is SNEGSKA (reference sequence). The CDR3 DNA is TGCAGTGCGGCCGGGACTAGCGGGACCACAGATACGCAGTATTTT. It translates to CSAAGTSGTTDTQYF.

As for this clonotype: This could be a read error, since a much larger clone is one nucleotide away. V gene TRBV15 combines with J gene TRBJ1-1; D perhaps matches TRBD1 (5 bases). Trimming left V 5 bases short and J 7 bases short, with 14 bases between. The CDR3 runs 13 residues. CDR1 and CDR2 (germline): LNHNV, YYDKDF (reference sequence). The DNA for the CDR3 is TGTGCCACCAGCGCAGGGATGAGAATTGAAGCTTTCTTT. It encodes CATSAGMRIEAFF.